This entry lists 5 T cell receptor beta chains sequenced from one sample in a study of T cell responses to AZD1222 COVID-19 vaccine. Assay: immunoSEQ multiplex PCR; the TCRdb copy retains only in-frame clones and omits some. The sample lists 95,000 to 150,000 clones, just over 85% occurring once. Sample: peripheral blood, taken on day 0 of AZD1222 vaccination. These receptors came from an adult in good health.

V gene TRBV7-8 combines with J gene TRBJ2-7; D is possibly TRBD1 (6 bases). Germline V CDR1 and CDR2: SGHVS, FQNEAQ. V lost 5 bases, J lost 7 bases, and 30 bases lay in between. CDR3 length: 18 amino acids. The chain's CDR3 is CASSPRGQPSLASGEQYF. CDR3 bases: TGTGCCAGCAGCCCCCGCGGACAGCCATCGCTGGCGTCCGGGGAGCAGTACTTC.

The chain couples TRBV29-1 to TRBJ1-2; D call uncertain. Germline V lookup: CDR1 SQVTM, CDR2 ANQGSEA. This CDR3 contains 15 residues. V was clipped by 1 base and J by 0 bases, with 12 bases between them. The CDR3 nucleotides read TGCAGCGTTGAAGGCGGGAGGGAGACTAACTATGGCTACACCTTC. Translated: CSVEGGRETNYGYTF.

The chain joins TRBV5-1 to TRBJ2-5, with 7 bases matching TRBD2. Germline V gene lookup returns CDR1 SGHRS and CDR2 YFSETQ. V trimming: 0 bases; J trimming: 5 bases; junction bases outside the gene matches: 10. The CDR3 contains 16 residues. CDR3 protein: CASSLAPAGSWETQYF. The CDR3 DNA is TGCGCCAGCAGCTTGGCCCCAGCGGGGTCATGGGAGACCCAGTACTTC.

This clone was observed a few times. V usage is TRBV19 and J usage is TRBJ1-5; TRBD1 agrees at 11 bases. This CDR3 region has 20 residues. CDR1 LNHDA and CDR2 SQIVND come from the germline V gene (reference sequence). V lost 5 bases, J lost 4 bases, and 19 bases stayed unmatched. CDR3 sequence: CASSLPNRHLGTGGNQPQHF. The CDR3 DNA reads TGTGCCAGTAGTCTGCCAAACCGACATCTCGGGACAGGGGGAAATCAGCCCCAGCATTTT. Variable domain in full (rest from reference TRBV19 and TRBJ1-5): DGGITQSPKYLFRKEGQNVTLSCEQNLNHDAMYWYRQDPGQGLRLIYYSQIVNDFQKGDIAEGYSVSREKKESFPLTVTSAQKNPTAFYLCASSLPNRHLGTGGNQPQHFGDGTRLSIL.

V usage is TRBV6-1 and J usage is TRBJ1-2; D gene uncertain. Trimming cost V 1 base and J 7 bases, with 13 bases left between them. Germline loops: CDR1 MNHNS, CDR2 SASEGT. The CDR3 length is 14 residues. CDR3 sequence (DNA): TGTGCCAGCAGTGAAGGCGGGCAGCCCTTTGGCTACACCTTC. Amino acid sequence: CASSEGGQPFGYTF.